Listed below are T cell receptor beta chains from one sample, sequenced in a study of cytomegalovirus exposure and HLA in healthy donors. The assay was immunoSEQ multiplex PCR, and TCRdb's table has in-frame clones only and misses some. The data show around 110,000 clones, with roughly three quarters seen just once and 3.5% to 4.5% held by the top ten. The sequencing input was PBMCs. The receptors shown here come from a man younger than 40 in good health and CMV-seropositive. Both conserved end residues are part of each CDR3. The order of the fields is V gene, D gene, clone size, J gene, CDR3 DNA, CDR3 protein. A D gene is named only where the DNA matches it firmly. A row's size may be missing; if present it is once, few, many or a size class.

v_call: TRBV27; d_call: TRBD2; clone_size: -; j_call: TRBJ2-3; cdr3_nt: TGTGCCAGCAGTGAGGTGCGGGGGGGCCCCACAGATACGCAGTATTTT; cdr3_aa: CASSEVRGGPTDTQYF
v_call: TRBV7-9; d_call: TRBD2; clone_size: -; j_call: TRBJ2-5; cdr3_nt: TGTGCCAGCAGCACCGGACTAGCGGGGGAGGGAGAGACCCAGTACTTC; cdr3_aa: CASSTGLAGEGETQYF
v_call: TRBV6-5; d_call: TRBD1; clone_size: -; j_call: TRBJ1-1; cdr3_nt: TGTGCCAGCAGTCTCGACAGGGGGCACACTGAAGCTTTCTTT; cdr3_aa: CASSLDRGHTEAFF
v_call: TRBV7-7; d_call: -; clone_size: -; j_call: TRBJ2-2; cdr3_nt: TGTGCTAGCAGCCCTCTCGTGGGGGAGCTGTTTTTT; cdr3_aa: CASSPLVGELFF
v_call: TRBV9; d_call: TRBD1; clone_size: -; j_call: TRBJ1-6; cdr3_nt: TGTGCCAGCAGCGTAGCCGACAGGGGGCTTTATTCACCCCTCCACTTT; cdr3_aa: CASSVADRGLYSPLHF
v_call: TRBV4-3; d_call: -; clone_size: few; j_call: TRBJ1-2; cdr3_nt: TGCGCCAGCAGCCAAGTAGGGTCAGGGCTACGGCTTAACTATGGCTACACCTTC; cdr3_aa: CASSQVGSGLRLNYGYTF
v_call: TRBV9; d_call: -; clone_size: -; j_call: TRBJ1-3; cdr3_nt: TGTGCCAGCAGCGCCGGGGGAAGTCAGGCTGGAAACACCATATATTTT; cdr3_aa: CASSAGGSQAGNTIYF
v_call: TRBV6-6; d_call: -; clone_size: once; j_call: TRBJ1-6; cdr3_nt: TGTGCCAGCAGCTCCGAGACAGCTAATTCACCCCTCCACTTT; cdr3_aa: CASSSETANSPLHF
v_call: TRBV11-2; d_call: TRBD1; clone_size: -; j_call: TRBJ1-3; cdr3_nt: TGTGCCAGCAGCTTTACCCGACAGGGGTCGGGAAACACCATATATTTT; cdr3_aa: CASSFTRQGSGNTIYF
v_call: TRBV7-8; d_call: -; clone_size: -; j_call: TRBJ2-7; cdr3_nt: TGTGCCAGCCTTCAAACCGGGATCCCAAGTCTTTACGACGAGCAGTACTTC; cdr3_aa: CASLQTGIPSLYDEQYF
v_call: TRBV11-3; d_call: -; clone_size: -; j_call: TRBJ1-1; cdr3_nt: TGTGCCAGCAGCGGGCGGGCCTCTGAAGCTTTCTTT; cdr3_aa: CASSGRASEAFF
v_call: TRBV4-2; d_call: TRBD2; clone_size: once; j_call: TRBJ2-7; cdr3_nt: TGTGCCAGCAGCATTGGACTAGCGGGGGGGCCGTACGAGCAGTACTTC; cdr3_aa: CASSIGLAGGPYEQYF
v_call: TRBV5-1; d_call: -; clone_size: -; j_call: TRBJ2-7; cdr3_nt: TGCGCCAGCAGCTTGGCCGGGATGGGGAGCTCCTACGAGCAGTACTTC; cdr3_aa: CASSLAGMGSSYEQYF
v_call: TRBV5-4; d_call: -; clone_size: -; j_call: TRBJ2-7; cdr3_nt: TGTGCCAGCAGCTTGGACAGGGTATACGAGCAGTACTTC; cdr3_aa: CASSLDRVYEQYF
v_call: TRBV4-3; d_call: -; clone_size: -; j_call: TRBJ1-1; cdr3_nt: TGCGCCAGCAGCCAAGACATGAACACTGAAGCTTTCTTT; cdr3_aa: CASSQDMNTEAFF
v_call: TRBV11-3; d_call: TRBD1; clone_size: -; j_call: TRBJ2-7; cdr3_nt: TGTGCCAGCAGCTTCTTTGGACAGGTTGCCTACGAGCAGTACTTC; cdr3_aa: CASSFFGQVAYEQYF
v_call: TRBV9; d_call: TRBD1; clone_size: -; j_call: TRBJ2-7; cdr3_nt: TGTGCCAGCAGCCTGGGACAGGGCTCCTACGAGCAGTACTTC; cdr3_aa: CASSLGQGSYEQYF
v_call: TRBV18; d_call: -; clone_size: -; j_call: TRBJ2-6; cdr3_nt: TGTGCCAGCTCACCAAACATCGCACGGGGTCTGGGGGCCAACGGCCTGACTTTC; cdr3_aa: CASSPNIARGLGANGLTF
v_call: TRBV4-3; d_call: -; clone_size: once; j_call: TRBJ1-2; cdr3_nt: TGCGCCAGCAGCCAAGAACCAGGGATATATGGCTACACCTTC; cdr3_aa: CASSQEPGIYGYTF
v_call: TRBV29-1; d_call: -; clone_size: -; j_call: TRBJ2-4; cdr3_nt: TGCAGCGTTGTAGGGAGAGCCAAAAACAGTCAGTACTTC; cdr3_aa: CSVVGRAKNSQYF
v_call: TRBV6-5; d_call: TRBD2; clone_size: few; j_call: TRBJ2-3; cdr3_nt: TGTGCCAGCAGTTACGGGACTAGCGGAGATACGCAGTATTTT; cdr3_aa: CASSYGTSGDTQYF
v_call: TRBV18; d_call: TRBD1; clone_size: once; j_call: TRBJ1-2; cdr3_nt: TGTGCCAGCTCCCCGGGACAGGGGGCAGGGTATGGCTACACCTTC; cdr3_aa: CASSPGQGAGYGYTF
v_call: TRBV6-5; d_call: -; clone_size: few; j_call: TRBJ1-2; cdr3_nt: TGTGCCAGCAGTCTAGCGGGCAGTTATGGCTACACCTTC; cdr3_aa: CASSLAGSYGYTF
v_call: TRBV2; d_call: TRBD1; clone_size: -; j_call: TRBJ2-3; cdr3_nt: TGTGCCAGCAGTAGTACCGGGACAGGGGAATGGCTAGGCAGGTATTTT; cdr3_aa: CASSSTGTGEWLGRYF
v_call: TRBV28; d_call: -; clone_size: once; j_call: TRBJ2-7; cdr3_nt: TGTGCCAGCAGCCCGAGGGGGGAGCAGTACTTC; cdr3_aa: CASSPRGEQYF
v_call: TRBV28; d_call: TRBD2; clone_size: few; j_call: TRBJ2-7; cdr3_nt: TGTGCCAGCAGTACCCCGGGCGGGAGGGCCTACGAGCAGTACTTC; cdr3_aa: CASSTPGGRAYEQYF
v_call: TRBV2; d_call: TRBD2; clone_size: -; j_call: TRBJ2-7; cdr3_nt: TGTGCCAGCGGATGGACTAGCGGGGGATACGAGCAGTACTTC; cdr3_aa: CASGWTSGGYEQYF
v_call: TRBV2; d_call: TRBD1; clone_size: -; j_call: TRBJ2-7; cdr3_nt: TGTGCCAGCAGTGTTGACAGGGGCGAGCAGTACTTC; cdr3_aa: CASSVDRGEQYF
v_call: TRBV19; d_call: -; clone_size: -; j_call: TRBJ1-2; cdr3_nt: TGTGCCAGTAGTCCGAACTTTAACTATGGCTACACCTTC; cdr3_aa: CASSPNFNYGYTF
v_call: TRBV12-5; d_call: TRBD1; clone_size: -; j_call: TRBJ1-2; cdr3_nt: TGTGCTAGTGGTAAGGGACAGGAAGCATATGGCTACACCTTC; cdr3_aa: CASGKGQEAYGYTF
v_call: TRBV6-5; d_call: -; clone_size: few; j_call: TRBJ2-6; cdr3_nt: TGTGCCAGCAGTTACGACCGGGCTGGGGCCAACGTCCTGACTTTC; cdr3_aa: CASSYDRAGANVLTF
v_call: TRBV7-2; d_call: -; clone_size: -; j_call: TRBJ2-1; cdr3_nt: TGTGCCAGCAGCTTAGTGTGGGGAGTACGATACAATGAGCAGTTCTTC; cdr3_aa: CASSLVWGVRYNEQFF
v_call: TRBV10-1; d_call: TRBD2; clone_size: -; j_call: TRBJ2-1; cdr3_nt: TGCGCCAGCAAAAGGGTAGCGGGAGGTATAAATGAGCAGTTCTTC; cdr3_aa: CASKRVAGGINEQFF
v_call: TRBV7-9; d_call: -; clone_size: -; j_call: TRBJ1-1; cdr3_nt: TGTTCCAGCAGCTTCGACAGTAACACTGAAGCTTTCTTT; cdr3_aa: CSSSFDSNTEAFF
v_call: TRBV7-2; d_call: TRBD1; clone_size: -; j_call: TRBJ2-7; cdr3_nt: TGTGCCAGCAGCTTTCTCAGGGACAGGGGTAGCGAGCAGTACTTC; cdr3_aa: CASSFLRDRGSEQYF
v_call: TRBV2; d_call: -; clone_size: -; j_call: TRBJ1-3; cdr3_nt: TGTGCCAGCAGACGAACTTCGGGGGTTCCGTGGAGCACCATATATTTT; cdr3_aa: CASRRTSGVPWSTIYF
v_call: TRBV19; d_call: -; clone_size: -; j_call: TRBJ2-7; cdr3_nt: TGTGCCAGTAGTATAGTTGGGACAAGCTACGAGCAGTACTTC; cdr3_aa: CASSIVGTSYEQYF
v_call: TRBV7-6; d_call: -; clone_size: -; j_call: TRBJ1-6; cdr3_nt: TGTGCCAGCAGATACAGGGAGTCCTATAATTCACCCCTCCACTTT; cdr3_aa: CASRYRESYNSPLHF
v_call: TRBV30; d_call: TRBD2; clone_size: -; j_call: TRBJ2-7; cdr3_nt: TGTGCCTGGAGTGTAGGCGGGGGACGCGACGAGCAGTACTTC; cdr3_aa: CAWSVGGGRDEQYF
v_call: TRBV5-1; d_call: TRBD1; clone_size: -; j_call: TRBJ1-1; cdr3_nt: TGCGCCAGCAGCCAGCGGACAGGTACGAACACTGAAGCTTTCTTT; cdr3_aa: CASSQRTGTNTEAFF
v_call: TRBV19; d_call: TRBD2; clone_size: few; j_call: TRBJ2-2; cdr3_nt: TGTGCCAGTAGCACCGGCTGGGGGCAGCGGGGGGCGAACACCGGGGAGCTGTTTTTT; cdr3_aa: CASSTGWGQRGANTGELFF
v_call: TRBV5-4; d_call: -; clone_size: -; j_call: TRBJ1-2; cdr3_nt: TGTGCCAGCAGCTTGGGACAGCTCTCTTTCTATGGCTACACCTTC; cdr3_aa: CASSLGQLSFYGYTF
v_call: TRBV5-1; d_call: -; clone_size: -; j_call: TRBJ2-2; cdr3_nt: TGCGCCAGCAGGACAGTCGCGAACACCGGGGAGCTGTTTTTT; cdr3_aa: CASRTVANTGELFF
v_call: TRBV7-9; d_call: TRBD1; clone_size: -; j_call: TRBJ1-1; cdr3_nt: TGTGCCAGCAGCTCAGGGGGTACGACATGGGGTATGAACACTGAAGCTTTCTTT; cdr3_aa: CASSSGGTTWGMNTEAFF
v_call: TRBV25-1; d_call: TRBD2; clone_size: -; j_call: TRBJ2-7; cdr3_nt: TGTGCCATGGGACTAGCGGGCCCCTACGAGCAGTACTTC; cdr3_aa: CAMGLAGPYEQYF
v_call: TRBV11-2; d_call: TRBD1; clone_size: -; j_call: TRBJ1-5; cdr3_nt: TGTGCCAGCAGCCGTGGGACAGGGGGCGGGCAGCCCCAGCATTTT; cdr3_aa: CASSRGTGGGQPQHF
v_call: TRBV28; d_call: TRBD1; clone_size: few; j_call: TRBJ2-1; cdr3_nt: TGTGCCAGCAGTTCACAGGGGGGAAGGCAATACAATGAGCAGTTCTTC; cdr3_aa: CASSSQGGRQYNEQFF
v_call: TRBV6-6; d_call: -; clone_size: -; j_call: TRBJ2-7; cdr3_nt: TGTGCCAGTACTATAGCGGAATTCTACGAGCAGTACTTC; cdr3_aa: CASTIAEFYEQYF
v_call: TRBV11-3; d_call: -; clone_size: -; j_call: TRBJ1-1; cdr3_nt: TGTGCCAGCAGCCCGACAAAGGTTGAAGCTTTCTTT; cdr3_aa: CASSPTKVEAFF
v_call: TRBV5-1; d_call: -; clone_size: -; j_call: TRBJ1-4; cdr3_nt: TGCGCCAGCAGCCCCCTCCCCGACTTTTCAACTAATGAAAAACTGTTTTTT; cdr3_aa: CASSPLPDFSTNEKLFF
v_call: TRBV6-5; d_call: -; clone_size: -; j_call: TRBJ2-1; cdr3_nt: TGTGCCAGCAGCCTGGACAGCTTCAATGAGCAGTTCTTC; cdr3_aa: CASSLDSFNEQFF
v_call: TRBV19; d_call: -; clone_size: -; j_call: TRBJ2-1; cdr3_nt: TGTGCCAGTAGCCCTACAGGGTGGAATGAGCAGTTCTTC; cdr3_aa: CASSPTGWNEQFF
v_call: TRBV7-9; d_call: -; clone_size: -; j_call: TRBJ2-5; cdr3_nt: TGTTCCAGCAGCTCAACCACAGACAGCTACCAAGAGACCCAGTACTTC; cdr3_aa: CSSSSTTDSYQETQYF
v_call: TRBV4-2; d_call: TRBD2; clone_size: once; j_call: TRBJ2-7; cdr3_nt: TGTGCCAGCAGCCAAGGGACTAGCGGAACCTACGAGCAGTACTTC; cdr3_aa: CASSQGTSGTYEQYF